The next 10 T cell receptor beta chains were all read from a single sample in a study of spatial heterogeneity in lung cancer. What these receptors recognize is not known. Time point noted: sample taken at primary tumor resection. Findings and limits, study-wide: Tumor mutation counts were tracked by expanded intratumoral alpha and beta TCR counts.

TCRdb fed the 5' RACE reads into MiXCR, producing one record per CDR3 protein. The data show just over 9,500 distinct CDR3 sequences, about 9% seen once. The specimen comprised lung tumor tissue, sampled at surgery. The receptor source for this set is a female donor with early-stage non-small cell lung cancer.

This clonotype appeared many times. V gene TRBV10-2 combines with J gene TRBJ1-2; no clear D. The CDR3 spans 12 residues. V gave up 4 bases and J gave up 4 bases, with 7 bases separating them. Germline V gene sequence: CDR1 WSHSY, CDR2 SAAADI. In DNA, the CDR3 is TGCGCCAGCAGTGTACAGTTCTATGGCTACACCTTC. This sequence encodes CASSVQFYGYTF.

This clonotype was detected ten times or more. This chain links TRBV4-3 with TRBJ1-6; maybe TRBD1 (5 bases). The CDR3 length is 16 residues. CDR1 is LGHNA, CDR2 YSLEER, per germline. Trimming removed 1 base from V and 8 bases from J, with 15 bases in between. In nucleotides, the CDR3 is TGCGCCAGCAGCCAAGTGGGTGGGGGAGGTCATTCACCCCTCCACTTT. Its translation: CASSQVGGGGHSPLHF.

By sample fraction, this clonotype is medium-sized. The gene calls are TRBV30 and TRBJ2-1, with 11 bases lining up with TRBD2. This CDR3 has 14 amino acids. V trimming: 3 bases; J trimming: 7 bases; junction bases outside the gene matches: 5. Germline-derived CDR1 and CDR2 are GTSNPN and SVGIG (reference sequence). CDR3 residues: CAWRTSGGLNEQFF. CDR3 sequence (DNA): TGTGCCTGGAGAACTAGCGGGGGATTGAATGAGCAGTTCTTC.

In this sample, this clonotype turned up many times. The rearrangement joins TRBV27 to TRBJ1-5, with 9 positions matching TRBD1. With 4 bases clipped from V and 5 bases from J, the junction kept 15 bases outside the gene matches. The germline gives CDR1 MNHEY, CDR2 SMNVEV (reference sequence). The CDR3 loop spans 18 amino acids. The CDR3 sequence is CASSSFTSGQGRYQPQHF. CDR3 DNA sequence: TGTGCCAGCAGTTCCTTCACATCCGGACAGGGGCGATATCAGCCCCAGCATTTT.

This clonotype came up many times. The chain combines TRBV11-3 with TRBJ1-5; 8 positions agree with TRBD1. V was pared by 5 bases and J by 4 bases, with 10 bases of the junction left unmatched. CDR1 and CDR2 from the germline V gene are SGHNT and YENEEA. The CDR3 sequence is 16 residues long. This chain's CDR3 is CASSIFSGGTNQPQHF. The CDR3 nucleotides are TGTGCCAGCAGCATATTCTCAGGGGGCACAAATCAGCCCCAGCATTTT.

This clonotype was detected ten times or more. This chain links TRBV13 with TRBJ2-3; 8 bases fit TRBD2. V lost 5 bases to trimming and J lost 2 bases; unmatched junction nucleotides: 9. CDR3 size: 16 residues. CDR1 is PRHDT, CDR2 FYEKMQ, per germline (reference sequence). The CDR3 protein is CASSTLAGYFTDTQYF. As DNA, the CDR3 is TGTGCCAGCAGCACCTTAGCGGGGTACTTCACAGATACGCAGTATTTT.

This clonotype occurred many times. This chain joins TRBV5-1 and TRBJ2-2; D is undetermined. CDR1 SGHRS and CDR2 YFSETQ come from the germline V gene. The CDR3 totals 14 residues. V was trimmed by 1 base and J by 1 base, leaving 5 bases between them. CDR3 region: CASSLRRNTGELFF. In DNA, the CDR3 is TGCGCCAGCAGCTTGCGCAGGAACACCGGGGAGCTGTTTTTT.

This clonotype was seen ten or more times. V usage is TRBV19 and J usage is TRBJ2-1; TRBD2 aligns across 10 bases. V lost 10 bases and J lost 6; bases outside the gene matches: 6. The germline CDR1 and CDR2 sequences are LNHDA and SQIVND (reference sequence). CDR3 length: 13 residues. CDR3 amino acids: CATRQRGGNEQFF. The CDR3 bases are TGTGCCACCAGACAGCGGGGGGGCAATGAGCAGTTCTTC.

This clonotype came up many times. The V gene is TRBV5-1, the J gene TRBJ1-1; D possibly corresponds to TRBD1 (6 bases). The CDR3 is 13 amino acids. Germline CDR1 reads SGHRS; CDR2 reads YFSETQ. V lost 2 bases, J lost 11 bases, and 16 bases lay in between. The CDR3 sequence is CASSFGQSKEAFF. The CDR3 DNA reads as TGCGCCAGCAGCTTTGGACAGTCCAAAGAGGCTTTCTTT.

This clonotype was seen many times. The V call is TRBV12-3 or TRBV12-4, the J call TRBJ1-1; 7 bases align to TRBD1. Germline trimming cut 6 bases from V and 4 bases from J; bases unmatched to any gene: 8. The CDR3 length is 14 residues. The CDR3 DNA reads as TGTGCCAGCAGCCAGGGGGGAAGTGCCACTGAAGCTTTCTTT. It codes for CASSQGGSATEAFF.